A selection of T cell receptor beta chains follows, all from one sample in a study of blood T cell repertoires in COVID-19. Method: immunoSEQ multiplex PCR; TCRdb's copy keeps in-frame clones and lacks some. Of 30,000 to 40,000 clones listed, 75% to 90% are singletons. Material for sequencing was peripheral blood. These receptors were obtained from a woman in her seventies with acute or convalescent COVID-19. Each CDR3 is given with its conserved first and last residue. The order of the fields is clone size, D gene, V gene, J gene, CDR3 protein, CDR3 DNA. D genes are given only for firm matches. Size is stated for part of the rows, as once, few or many counts, or as a class when the clone is expanded.

.	TRBD1	TRBV7-9	TRBJ1-1	CASSFGQGNTEAFF	TGTGCCAGCAGCTTCGGACAGGGGAACACTGAAGCTTTCTTT
.	.	TRBV10-3	TRBJ1-1	CATSSRGEAFF	TGTGCCACCTCTTCCAGGGGTGAAGCTTTCTTT
.	TRBD1	TRBV9	TRBJ2-1	CASSFRQGADNEQFF	TGTGCCAGCAGCTTTCGACAGGGGGCAGACAATGAGCAGTTCTTC
.	TRBD1	TRBV6-1	TRBJ1-2	CASSEDRNYGYTF	TGTGCCAGCAGTGAGGACAGGAACTATGGCTACACCTTC
.	.	TRBV6-5	TRBJ2-1	CASSSYPSYNEQFF	TGTGCCAGCAGCTCCTACCCGTCCTACAATGAGCAGTTCTTC
few	TRBD1	TRBV2	TRBJ2-7	CASNPDRASYEQYF	TGTGCCAGCAACCCGGACAGGGCCTCCTACGAGCAGTACTTC
.	TRBD2	TRBV15	TRBJ2-1	CATSRSGAGAPYNEQFF	TGTGCCACCAGCAGATCAGGAGCGGGAGCCCCCTACAATGAGCAGTTCTTC
.	TRBD2	TRBV7-8	TRBJ2-1	CASSLALAGGHEQFF	TGTGCCAGCAGCTTAGCGCTAGCGGGGGGCCATGAGCAGTTCTTC
.	TRBD2	TRBV2	TRBJ2-3	CASSLSGVSTDTQYF	TGTGCCAGCAGCCTCAGCGGGGTTAGCACAGATACGCAGTATTTT
.	TRBD1	TRBV4-1	TRBJ2-2	CASGGQGALNTGELFF	TGCGCCAGCGGGGGACAGGGGGCTTTGAACACCGGGGAGCTGTTTTTT
.	TRBD1	TRBV7-9	TRBJ2-2	CASSLGPGQGKPGELFF	TGTGCCAGCAGCTTAGGTCCGGGACAGGGAAAACCCGGGGAGCTGTTTTTT
.	TRBD1	TRBV3-1/TRBV3-2	TRBJ1-1	CASSVRTGGAFF	TGTGCCAGCAGCGTGCGGACAGGGGGGGCTTTCTTT
few	TRBD2	TRBV9	TRBJ2-2	CASSVVPGLAGGLGTGELFF	TGTGCCAGCAGCGTAGTACCGGGACTAGCGGGGGGGCTCGGCACCGGGGAGCTGTTTTTT
.	TRBD1	TRBV29-1	TRBJ1-1	CSVRRQGETEAFF	TGCAGCGTACGTAGACAGGGAGAAACTGAAGCTTTCTTT
.	.	TRBV4-1	TRBJ1-5	CASSLLGQRGEPQHF	TGCGCCAGCAGCCTCCTTGGACAGCGAGGGGAGCCCCAGCATTTT
.	TRBD1	TRBV5-1	TRBJ1-1	CASSGRDRGRTEAFF	TGCGCCAGCAGCGGACGGGACAGGGGTAGGACTGAAGCTTTCTTT
.	.	TRBV15	TRBJ1-1	CATSREGAGDTEAFF	TGTGCCACCAGCAGAGAAGGGGCGGGAGACACTGAAGCTTTCTTT
.	.	TRBV7-9	TRBJ1-1	CASSSGVMNTEAFF	TGTGCCAGCAGCTCCGGGGTAATGAACACTGAAGCTTTCTTT
.	TRBD2	TRBV24-1	TRBJ2-1	CATSDTTSGARYEQFF	TGTGCCACCAGTGACACCACTAGCGGGGCAAGATATGAGCAGTTCTTC
.	TRBD2	TRBV5-1	TRBJ2-7	CASSLTSGSSYEQYF	TGCGCCAGCAGCCTGACTAGCGGGAGCTCCTACGAGCAGTACTTC
once	.	TRBV11-3	TRBJ2-5	CASSLRGGETQYF	TGTGCCAGCAGCTTAAGAGGAGGGGAGACCCAGTACTTC
.	TRBD1	TRBV2	TRBJ1-4	CATRTGIGEKLFF	TGTGCCACGCGGACAGGGATTGGTGAAAAACTGTTTTTT
.	.	TRBV18	TRBJ2-2	CASSPRQETGELFF	TGTGCCAGCTCACCCCGACAGGAGACCGGGGAGCTGTTTTTT
.	.	TRBV6-1	TRBJ2-2	CASSDGQGRELFF	TGTGCCAGCAGTGACGGCCAGGGAAGGGAGCTGTTTTTT
.	TRBD2	TRBV5-1	TRBJ2-4	CASSLTDTGGAKNIQYF	TGCGCCAGCAGCTTGACAGATACCGGGGGGGCCAAAAACATTCAGTACTTC
.	TRBD2	TRBV14	TRBJ2-1	CASSFQTSGGAYEQFF	TGTGCCAGCAGCTTTCAGACTAGCGGGGGGGCCTATGAGCAGTTCTTC
.	TRBD2	TRBV24-1	TRBJ2-1	CATSDPGLAGGNEQFF	TGTGCCACCAGTGATCCGGGACTAGCGGGGGGGAATGAGCAGTTCTTC
.	TRBD1	TRBV10-2	TRBJ1-1	CASSESSGGNTEAFF	TGCGCCAGCAGTGAGTCATCAGGGGGCAACACTGAAGCTTTCTTT
few	TRBD1	TRBV6-6	TRBJ2-1	CASSPGQVDVDEQFF	TGTGCCAGCAGCCCCGGACAGGTTGACGTGGATGAGCAGTTCTTC
.	.	TRBV6-5	TRBJ2-7	CASRLQGGQGYEQYF	TGTGCCAGCAGATTACAGGGTGGGCAAGGCTACGAGCAGTACTTC
few	.	TRBV27	TRBJ1-2	CASSKQGRGDGYTF	TGTGCCAGCAGTAAACAGGGAAGGGGTGATGGCTACACCTTC
.	.	TRBV6-1	TRBJ1-2	CASSEVRGTGRYTF	TGTGCCAGCAGTGAAGTGAGGGGGACCGGGCGCTACACCTTC